The text below deals with one T cell receptor (beta chain). What it binds is unknown. The length of the CDR3 is 13 residues. Deletions cut 3 bases from V and 7 bases from J, with 13 bases between. Germline V CDR1 and CDR2: KGHSH, LQKENI. The sample is drawn from a study of T cell responses to AZD1222 COVID-19 vaccine. Study findings and constraints: In a largely white British group with more females than males, clonal diversity was possibly underestimated. Only a handful of AZD1222 recipients tested seropositive at baseline. Once two AZD1222 doses were given, Spike-specific TCR breadth and depth went up. Reports say nearly half of spike-specific TCRs go after unmutated variant regions.

TCRdb keeps only in-frame clones here, not all; method: immunoSEQ multiplex PCR. The repertoire holds nearly 110,000 clones, with roughly 88% as singletons. The TCR comes from an adult who received the AZD1222 COVID-19 vaccine. V and J are TRBV18 and TRBJ2-7; D perhaps matches TRBD2 (6 bases). Here the sequenced sample was peripheral blood, taken 28 days after the second AZD1222 dose. The chain's CDR3 is CASSPDNRGEQYF. CDR3 DNA: TGTGCCAGCTCACCCGACAATCGGGGGGAGCAGTACTTC.